The clone carrying this TCR beta chain was seen once. Its antigen remains unknown. The data belong to a study of cytomegalovirus exposure and HLA in healthy donors. Study observations and caveats: Reportedly, cytomegalovirus status was diagnosed with high sensitivity and specificity. Sequence variants that were highly shared formed a cluster that was likely a sequencing artifact.

Both 60 Vbeta primers and 13 Jbeta primers went into the PCR. Profiled with immunoSEQ multiplex PCR; TCRdb holds only in-frame clones, not every one. The sample consists of around 260,000 clones, 80% of them appearing once. The length of the CDR3 is 11 residues. From germline, CDR1 is GTSNPN and CDR2 SVGIG (reference sequence). Trimming stripped 4 bases from V and 2 bases from J, with 3 bases between. Source material: PBMCs. The clonotype comes from a girl aged 2 to 10 in good health and CMV-seronegative. This rearrangement joins TRBV30 to TRBJ1-3, with D hard to call. The CDR3 sequence is CAWNTGNTIYF. CDR3 bases: TGTGCCTGGAATACTGGAAACACCATATATTTT. Supplemented by reference TRBV30 and TRBJ1-3, the full variable domain reads SQTIHQWPATLVQPVGSPLSLECTVEGTSNPNLYWYRQAAGRGLQLLFYSVGIGQISSEVPQNLSASRPQDRQFILSSKKLLLSDSGFYLCAWNTGNTIYFGEGSWLTVV.